Sequencing of this T cell receptor (beta chain) was carried out in a study of T cells in Graves' hyperthyroidism and ophthalmopathy. Notes on the study in general: Ophthalmopathy was model-predicted a median roughly 6.5 months pre-onset.

A few counts support this clonotype. Its antigen is currently unknown. The CDR3 runs to 15 residues. Trimming cost V 0 bases and J 1 base, with 10 bases left between them. In germline, CDR1 is DFQATT, CDR2 SNEGSKA (reference sequence). The CDR3 regions of TCR beta were amplified from RNA transcripts. HTBI primers were employed in a first-round RT-PCR of the TCR CDR3. MiXCR, applied by TCRdb to the multiplex PCR reads, yields one record per CDR3 protein. The table shows fewer than 400,000 distinct CDR3 sequences, with about 15% occurring only once. Sequenced sample: blood. The sequence came from a woman aged 18-29 years with Graves' hyperthyroidism that later progressed to Graves' ophthalmopathy. The V and J genes are TRBV20-1 and TRBJ2-1, with a tentative D call TRBD1 (6 bases). The CDR3 here is CSARDLQGSYNEQFF. CDR3 in DNA: TGCAGTGCTAGAGATCTCCAGGGGTCCTACAATGAGCAGTTCTTC.